Listed below are T cell receptor beta chains from one sample, sequenced in a study of blood T cell repertoires in COVID-19. The method was immunoSEQ multiplex PCR; TCRdb's version includes in-frame clones alone and lacks a portion of them. The table has 15,000 to 20,000 clones, approximately 90% seen once. The sample comprised peripheral blood. These TCRs come from a human donor in a cohort sampled during active COVID-19. Each CDR3 is given with its conserved first and last residue. D genes are given only for firm matches. Size is omitted from some rows. Given values are once, few, many or a class for expanded clones.

>TRBD1|few|TRBJ2-4|TRBV7-9
CASSLDRGPKNIQYF
TGTGCCAGCAGCTTAGACAGGGGACCCAAAAACATTCAGTACTTC
>-|-|TRBJ1-2|TRBV27
CASRTGKDGYYGYTF
TGTGCCAGCAGGACCGGGAAGGACGGATACTATGGCTACACCTTC
>TRBD1|-|TRBJ1-1|TRBV5-1
CASSAGTGGTEAFF
TGCGCCAGCAGCGCGGGGACAGGGGGAACTGAAGCTTTCTTT
>-|-|TRBJ1-5|TRBV6-5
CASSRGHRGNQPQHF
TGTGCCAGCAGCCGGGGACACCGCGGCAATCAGCCCCAGCATTTT
>-|few|TRBJ1-1|TRBV2
CASSEGEGTEAFF
TGTGCCAGCAGTGAAGGGGAGGGCACTGAAGCTTTCTTT
>-|-|TRBJ2-3|TRBV9
CASSEVLSDTQYF
TGTGCCAGCAGCGAAGTCCTATCGGATACGCAGTATTTT
>-|-|TRBJ2-5|TRBV10-3
CAISGLAQETQYF
TGTGCCATCAGCGGACTGGCACAAGAGACCCAGTACTTC
>-|-|TRBJ2-3|TRBV7-2
CASSPEVRTQYF
TGTGCCAGCAGCCCGGAGGTACGCACGCAGTATTTT
>-|-|TRBJ2-7|TRBV7-9
CASSLAVTGQYF
TGTGCCAGCAGCTTAGCGGTCACGGGGCAGTACTTC
>TRBD1|-|TRBJ1-2|TRBV3-1/TRBV3-2
CASSPGQGGYTF
TGTGCCAGCAGCCCGGGACAGGGTGGCTACACCTTC
>-|-|TRBJ2-1|TRBV6-5
CAIAWAMEDNEQFF
TGTGCCATTGCCTGGGCGATGGAAGACAATGAGCAGTTCTTC
>-|-|TRBJ1-6|TRBV7-6
CASSLAEAGRAPLHF
TGTGCCAGCAGCTTAGCGGAGGCAGGCCGAGCACCCCTCCACTTT
>TRBD1|-|TRBJ2-2|TRBV7-8
CASSRRTGGEAGELFF
TGTGCCAGCAGCAGACGGACAGGGGGGGAAGCCGGGGAGCTGTTTTTT
>TRBD1|-|TRBJ2-5|TRBV30
CAWSVPTGLETQYF
TGTGCCTGGAGTGTGCCGACAGGGCTGGAGACCCAGTACTTC
>-|-|TRBJ2-5|TRBV18
CASSPGRGAETQYF
TGTGCCAGCTCACCTGGCAGGGGCGCGGAGACCCAGTACTTC
>TRBD2|-|TRBJ2-5|TRBV13
CASSRTSGGGEETQYF
TGTGCCAGCAGTCGGACTAGCGGGGGCGGAGAAGAGACCCAGTACTTC
>-|few|TRBJ2-3|TRBV5-1
CASSSQPQQTDTQYF
TGCGCCAGCAGCTCACAGCCGCAACAGACGGATACGCAGTATTTT
>TRBD2|-|TRBJ2-7|TRBV2
CASRRGTITYEQYF
TGTGCCAGCCGTCGCGGGACTATTACCTACGAGCAGTACTTC
>-|-|TRBJ1-6|TRBV21-1
CASSKGGQGFSPLHF
TGTGCCAGCAGCAAGGGGGGACAGGGGTTTTCACCCCTCCACTTT
>TRBD1|-|TRBJ2-5|TRBV2
CASSDSRQGAHTQYF
TGTGCCAGCAGTGACTCGCGGCAGGGGGCGCATACCCAGTACTTC
>-|-|TRBJ2-1|TRBV3-1/TRBV3-2
CASSRRGINEQFF
TGTGCCAGCAGCCGTAGAGGAATCAATGAGCAGTTCTTC
>-|-|TRBJ2-5|TRBV4-1
CASSQDLEETQYF
TGCGCCAGCAGCCAAGATCTCGAGGAGACCCAGTACTTC
>TRBD1|-|TRBJ1-1|TRBV7-2
CASSPGGTGVAEAFF
TGTGCCAGCAGCCCAGGGGGGACGGGAGTAGCTGAAGCTTTCTTT
>TRBD1|few|TRBJ1-1|TRBV7-9
CASSFTGGNTEAFF
TGTGCCAGCAGCTTTACAGGGGGGAACACTGAAGCTTTCTTT
>-|-|TRBJ2-1|TRBV27
CASTRTQGSVGNEQFF
TGTGCCAGCACGCGCACTCAGGGGAGTGTCGGGAATGAGCAGTTCTTC
>-|-|TRBJ1-4|TRBV7-2
CASSFMRGEKLFF
TGTGCCAGCAGCTTTATGCGGGGGGAAAAACTGTTTTTT
>TRBD1|-|TRBJ2-5|TRBV18
CASSPGQPFQETQYF
TGTGCCAGCTCACCGGGACAGCCATTCCAAGAGACCCAGTACTTC
>-|-|TRBJ2-1|TRBV6-2/TRBV6-3
CASSYSTGVQFF
TGTGCCAGCAGTTACTCGACGGGGGTTCAGTTCTTC
>-|-|TRBJ1-3|TRBV4-2
CASSQEVRGGNTIYF
TGTGCCAGCAGCCAAGAGGTCCGGGGAGGAAACACCATATATTTT
>-|-|TRBJ1-2|TRBV5-1
CASSSGSNRYGYTF
TGCGCCAGCAGCTCCGGTAGCAACCGCTATGGCTACACCTTC
>TRBD2|-|TRBJ2-3|TRBV5-8
CASRTGLAGGPPDTQYF
TGTGCCAGCAGGACTGGACTAGCGGGGGGCCCCCCAGATACGCAGTATTTT
>-|-|TRBJ2-7|TRBV7-2
CASSYGHSTYEQYF
TGTGCCAGCAGCTACGGACACTCGACCTACGAGCAGTACTTC